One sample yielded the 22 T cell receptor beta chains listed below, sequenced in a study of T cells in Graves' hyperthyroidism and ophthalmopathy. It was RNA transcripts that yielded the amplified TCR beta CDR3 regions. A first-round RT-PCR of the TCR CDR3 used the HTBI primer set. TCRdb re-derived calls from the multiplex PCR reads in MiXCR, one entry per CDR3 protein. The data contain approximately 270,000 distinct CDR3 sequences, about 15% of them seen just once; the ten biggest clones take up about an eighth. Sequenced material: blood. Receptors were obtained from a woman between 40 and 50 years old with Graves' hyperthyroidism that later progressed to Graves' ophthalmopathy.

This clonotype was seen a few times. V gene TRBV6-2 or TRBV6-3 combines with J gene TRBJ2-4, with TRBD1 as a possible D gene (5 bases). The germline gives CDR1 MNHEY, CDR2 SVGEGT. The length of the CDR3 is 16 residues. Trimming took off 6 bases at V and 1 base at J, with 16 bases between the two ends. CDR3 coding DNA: TGTGCCAGCAGCCTAGGGCCGCCAGGGGCCAAAAACATTCAGTACTTC. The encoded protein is CASSLGPPGAKNIQYF.

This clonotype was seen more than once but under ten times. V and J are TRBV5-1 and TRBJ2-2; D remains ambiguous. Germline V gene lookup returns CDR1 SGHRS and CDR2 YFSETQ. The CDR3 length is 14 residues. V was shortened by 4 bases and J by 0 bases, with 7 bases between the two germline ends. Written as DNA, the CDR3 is TGCGCCAGCAGCCCACAACCGAACACCGGGGAGCTGTTTTTT. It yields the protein CASSPQPNTGELFF.

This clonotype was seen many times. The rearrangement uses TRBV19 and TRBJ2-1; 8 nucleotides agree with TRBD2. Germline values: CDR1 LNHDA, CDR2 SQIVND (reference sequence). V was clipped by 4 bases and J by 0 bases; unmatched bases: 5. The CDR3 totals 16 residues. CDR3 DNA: TGTGCCAGTAGTAGGCTAGCGGGCATCTCCTACAATGAGCAGTTCTTC. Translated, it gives CASSRLAGISYNEQFF.

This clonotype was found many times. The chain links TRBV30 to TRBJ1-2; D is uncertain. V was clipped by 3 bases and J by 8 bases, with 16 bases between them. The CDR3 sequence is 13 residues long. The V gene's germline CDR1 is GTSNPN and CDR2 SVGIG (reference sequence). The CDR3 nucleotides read TGTGCCTGGAGCGCCGGGCCCGCGAGGGGCTACACCTTC. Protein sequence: CAWSAGPARGYTF.

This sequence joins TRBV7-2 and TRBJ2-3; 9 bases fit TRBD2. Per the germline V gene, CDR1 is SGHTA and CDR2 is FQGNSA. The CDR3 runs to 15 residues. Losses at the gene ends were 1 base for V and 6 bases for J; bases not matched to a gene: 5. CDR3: CASSLVIAGDDTQYF. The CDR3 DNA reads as TGTGCCAGCAGCTTAGTGATAGCGGGAGATGATACGCAGTATTTT.

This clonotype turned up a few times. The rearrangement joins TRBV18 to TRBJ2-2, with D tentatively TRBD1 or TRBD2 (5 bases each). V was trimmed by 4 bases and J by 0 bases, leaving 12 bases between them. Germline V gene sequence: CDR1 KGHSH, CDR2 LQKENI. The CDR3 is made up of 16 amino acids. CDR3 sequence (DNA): TGTGCCAGCTCACTGGGGGTGTTGGCGAACACCGGGGAGCTGTTTTTT. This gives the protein CASSLGVLANTGELFF. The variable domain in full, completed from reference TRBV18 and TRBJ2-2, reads NAGVMQNPRHLVRRRGQEARLRCSPMKGHSHVYWYRQLPEEGLKFMVYLQKENIIDESGMPKERFSAEFPKEGPSILRIQQVVRGDSAAYFCASSLGVLANTGELFFGEGSRLTVL.

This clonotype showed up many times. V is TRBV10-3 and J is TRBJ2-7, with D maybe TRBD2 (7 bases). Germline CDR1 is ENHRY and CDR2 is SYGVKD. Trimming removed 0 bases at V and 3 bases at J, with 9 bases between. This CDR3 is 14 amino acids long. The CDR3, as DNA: TGTGCCATCAGTGAGTCGGGGGGGCACTACGAGCAGTACTTC. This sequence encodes CAISESGGHYEQYF.

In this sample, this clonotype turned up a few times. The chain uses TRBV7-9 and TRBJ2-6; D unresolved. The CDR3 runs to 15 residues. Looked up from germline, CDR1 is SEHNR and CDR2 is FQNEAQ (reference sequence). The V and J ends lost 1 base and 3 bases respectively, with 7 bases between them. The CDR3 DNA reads TGTGCCAGCAGCTTAGGGGCATATGGGGCCAACGTCCTGACTTTC. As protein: CASSLGAYGANVLTF.

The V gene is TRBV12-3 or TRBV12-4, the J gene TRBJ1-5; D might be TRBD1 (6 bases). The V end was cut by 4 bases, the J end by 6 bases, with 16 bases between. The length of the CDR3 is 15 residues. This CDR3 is CASSSQKGGGQPQHF. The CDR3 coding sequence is TGTGCCAGCAGTTCGCAGAAGGGGGGCGGTCAGCCCCAGCATTTT.

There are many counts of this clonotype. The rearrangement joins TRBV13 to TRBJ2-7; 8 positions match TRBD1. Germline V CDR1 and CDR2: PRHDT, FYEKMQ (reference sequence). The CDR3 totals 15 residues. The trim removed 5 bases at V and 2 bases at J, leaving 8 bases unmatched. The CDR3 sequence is CASSHRTGSTYEQYF. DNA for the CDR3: TGTGCCAGCAGCCACCGGACAGGGAGCACCTACGAGCAGTACTTC.

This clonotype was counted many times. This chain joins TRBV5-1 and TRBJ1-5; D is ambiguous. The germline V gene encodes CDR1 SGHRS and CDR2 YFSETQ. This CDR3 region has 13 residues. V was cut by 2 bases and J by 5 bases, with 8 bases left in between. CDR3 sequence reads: CASSFLGHQPQHF. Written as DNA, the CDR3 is TGCGCCAGCAGCTTCCTGGGCCATCAGCCCCAGCATTTT. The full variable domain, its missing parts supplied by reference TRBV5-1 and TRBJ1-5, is KAGVTQTPRYLIKTRGQQVTLSCSPISGHRSVSWYQQTPGQGLQFLFEYFSETQRNKGNFPGRFSGRQFSNSRSEMNVSTLELGDSALYLCASSFLGHQPQHFGDGTRLSIL.

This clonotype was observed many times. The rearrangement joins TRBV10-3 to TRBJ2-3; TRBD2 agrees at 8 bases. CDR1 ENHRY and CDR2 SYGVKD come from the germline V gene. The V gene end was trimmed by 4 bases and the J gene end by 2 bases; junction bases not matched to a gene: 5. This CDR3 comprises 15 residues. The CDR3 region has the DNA TGTGCCATCAGTGGGAACGGGAGGGTCACAGATACGCAGTATTTT. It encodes CAISGNGRVTDTQYF.

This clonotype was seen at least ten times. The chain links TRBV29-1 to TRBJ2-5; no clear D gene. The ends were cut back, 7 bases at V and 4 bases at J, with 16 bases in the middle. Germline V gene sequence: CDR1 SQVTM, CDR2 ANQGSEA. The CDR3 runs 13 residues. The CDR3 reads CSALGSIRETQYF. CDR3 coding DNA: TGCAGCGCCCTCGGCAGTATCCGAGAGACCCAGTACTTC.

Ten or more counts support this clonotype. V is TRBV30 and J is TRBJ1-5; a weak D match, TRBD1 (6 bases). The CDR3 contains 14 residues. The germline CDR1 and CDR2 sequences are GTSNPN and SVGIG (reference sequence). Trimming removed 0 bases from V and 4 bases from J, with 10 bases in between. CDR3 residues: CAWSVGGINQPQHF. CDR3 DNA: TGTGCCTGGAGTGTAGGGGGGATTAATCAGCCCCAGCATTTT.

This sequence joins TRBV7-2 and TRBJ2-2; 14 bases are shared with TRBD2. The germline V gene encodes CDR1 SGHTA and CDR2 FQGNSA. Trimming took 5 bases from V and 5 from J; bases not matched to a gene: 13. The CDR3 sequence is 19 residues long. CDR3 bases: TGTGCCAGCAGCCAAAATAAAGGACTAGCGGGAGGAGGGACCGGGGAGCTGTTTTTT. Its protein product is CASSQNKGLAGGGTGELFF.

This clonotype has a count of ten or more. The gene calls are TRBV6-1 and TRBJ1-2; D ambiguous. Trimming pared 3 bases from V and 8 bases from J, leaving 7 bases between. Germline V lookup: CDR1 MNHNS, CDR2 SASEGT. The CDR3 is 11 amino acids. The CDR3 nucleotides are TGTGCCAGCAGTGACTTTAACGGCTACACCTTC. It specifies CASSDFNGYTF.

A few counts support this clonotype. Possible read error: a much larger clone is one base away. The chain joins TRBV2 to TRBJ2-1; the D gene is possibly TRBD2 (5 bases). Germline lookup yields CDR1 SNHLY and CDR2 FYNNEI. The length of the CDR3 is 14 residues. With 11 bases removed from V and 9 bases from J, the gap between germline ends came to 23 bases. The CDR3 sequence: CAGGPDLRLREQFF. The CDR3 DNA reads TGTGCCGGTGGACCGGACTTAAGACTTCGTGAGCAGTTCTTC.

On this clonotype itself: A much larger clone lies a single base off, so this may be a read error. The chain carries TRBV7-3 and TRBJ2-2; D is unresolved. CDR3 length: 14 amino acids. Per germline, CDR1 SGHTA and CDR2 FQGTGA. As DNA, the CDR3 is TGTGCCAACAGCTTATGGGGTTACACCGGGGAGCTGTTTTTT. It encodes CANSLWGYTGELFF.

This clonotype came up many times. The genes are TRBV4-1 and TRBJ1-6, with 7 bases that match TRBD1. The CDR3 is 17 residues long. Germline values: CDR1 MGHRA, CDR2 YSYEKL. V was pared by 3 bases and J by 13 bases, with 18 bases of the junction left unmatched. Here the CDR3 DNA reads TGCGCCAGCAGCCAGAAGATCCGGGACAGACCTATAAACCCCCTCCACTTT. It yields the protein CASSQKIRDRPINPLHF.

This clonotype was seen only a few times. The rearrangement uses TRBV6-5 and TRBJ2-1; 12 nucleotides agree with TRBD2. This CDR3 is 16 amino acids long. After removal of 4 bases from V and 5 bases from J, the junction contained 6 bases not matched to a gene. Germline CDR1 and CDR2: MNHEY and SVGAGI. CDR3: CASSSPTSGGNNEQFF. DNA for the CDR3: TGTGCCAGCAGTTCCCCTACTAGCGGGGGGAACAATGAGCAGTTCTTC.

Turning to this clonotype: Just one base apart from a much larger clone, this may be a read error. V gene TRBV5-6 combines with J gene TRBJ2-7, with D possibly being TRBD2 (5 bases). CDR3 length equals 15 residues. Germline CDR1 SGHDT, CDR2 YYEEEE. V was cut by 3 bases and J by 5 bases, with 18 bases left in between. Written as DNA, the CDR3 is TGTGCCAGCAGCTGGAACCGGGGATCGGGCCACGAGCAGTACTTC. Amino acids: CASSWNRGSGHEQYF.

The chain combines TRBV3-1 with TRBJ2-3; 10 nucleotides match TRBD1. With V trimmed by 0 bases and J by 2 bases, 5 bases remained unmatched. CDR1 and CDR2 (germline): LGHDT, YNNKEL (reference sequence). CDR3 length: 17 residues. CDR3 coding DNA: TGTGCCAGCAGCCAAGACCGGACAGGGGGTCACACAGATACGCAGTATTTT. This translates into CASSQDRTGGHTDTQYF.